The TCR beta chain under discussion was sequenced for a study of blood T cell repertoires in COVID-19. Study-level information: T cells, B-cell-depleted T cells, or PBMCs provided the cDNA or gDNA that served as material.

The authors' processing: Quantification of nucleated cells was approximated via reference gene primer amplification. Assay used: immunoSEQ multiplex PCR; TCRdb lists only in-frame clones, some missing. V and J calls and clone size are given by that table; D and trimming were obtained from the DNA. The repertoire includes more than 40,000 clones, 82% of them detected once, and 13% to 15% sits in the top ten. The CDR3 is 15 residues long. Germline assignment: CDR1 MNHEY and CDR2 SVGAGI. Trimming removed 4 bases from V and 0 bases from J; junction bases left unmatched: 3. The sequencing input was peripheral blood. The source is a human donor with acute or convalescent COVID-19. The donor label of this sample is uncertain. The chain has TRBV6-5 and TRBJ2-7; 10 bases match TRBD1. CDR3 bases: TGTGCCAGCAGTTTGACAGGGGGCCTCTCCTACGAGCAGTACTTC. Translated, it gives CASSLTGGLSYEQYF.